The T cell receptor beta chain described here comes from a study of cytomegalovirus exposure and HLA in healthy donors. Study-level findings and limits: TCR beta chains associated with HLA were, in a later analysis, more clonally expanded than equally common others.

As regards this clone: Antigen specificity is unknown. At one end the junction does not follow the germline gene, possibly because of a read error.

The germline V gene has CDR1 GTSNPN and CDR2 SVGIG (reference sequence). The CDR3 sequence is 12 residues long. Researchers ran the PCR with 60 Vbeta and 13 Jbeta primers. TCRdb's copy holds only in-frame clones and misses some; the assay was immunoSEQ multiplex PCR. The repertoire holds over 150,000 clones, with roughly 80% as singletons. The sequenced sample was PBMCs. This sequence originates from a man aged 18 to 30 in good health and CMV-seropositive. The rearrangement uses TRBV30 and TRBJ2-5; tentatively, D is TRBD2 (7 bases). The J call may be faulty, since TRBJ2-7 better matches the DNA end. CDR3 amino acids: CAWGRGSYEQYF. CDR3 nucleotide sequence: TGCGCCTGGGGGAGGGGGTCCTACGAGCAGTACTTC.